This paragraph covers one TCR beta chain sequence. Antigen specificity is unknown. This sample is drawn from a study of T cells in localized non-small cell lung cancer. Study observations and caveats: Higher T cell density in the blood was associated with longer overall survival, whereas higher adjacent-lung clonality associated with shorter survival. Uninvolved adjacent lung showed higher T cell clonality than tumor. Adjacent lung exhibited a median of 57 among the 100 most abundant tumor clones. Sequencing was limited to one tumor region, leaving the possibility of heterogeneity open.

This CDR3 is 16 amino acids long. Trimming stripped 3 bases from V and 4 bases from J, with 17 bases between. Germline CDR1 MNHEY, CDR2 SMNVEV (reference sequence). The repertoire was sequenced with immunoSEQ multiplex PCR; TCRdb's copy has only in-frame clones and lacks some. This table has about 31,000 clones, roughly 87% appearing once. The sequence was obtained from a woman aged 40-75 years with stage I lung adenocarcinoma. This sequence joins TRBV27 and TRBJ2-3; D gene unclear. The starting material was peripheral blood, obtained before any cancer treatment. The CDR3 loop is CASSFSQTASPDTQYF. The CDR3 nucleotides are TGTGCCAGCAGTTTTTCTCAGACTGCTTCCCCAGATACGCAGTATTTT.